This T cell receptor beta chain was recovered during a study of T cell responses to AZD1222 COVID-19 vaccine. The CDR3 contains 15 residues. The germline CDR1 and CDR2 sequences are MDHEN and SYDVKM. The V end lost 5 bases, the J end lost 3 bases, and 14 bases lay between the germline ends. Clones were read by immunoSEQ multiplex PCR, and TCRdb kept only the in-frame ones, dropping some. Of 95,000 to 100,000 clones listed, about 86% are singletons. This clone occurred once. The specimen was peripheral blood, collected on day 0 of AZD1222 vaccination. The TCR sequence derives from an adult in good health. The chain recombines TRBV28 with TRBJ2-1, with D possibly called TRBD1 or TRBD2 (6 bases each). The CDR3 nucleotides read TGTGCCAGCAGTCCGCGGGGACAAAACTACAATGAGCAGTTCTTC. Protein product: CASSPRGQNYNEQFF. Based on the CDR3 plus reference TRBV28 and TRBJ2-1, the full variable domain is DVKVTQSSRYLVKRTGEKVFLECVQDMDHENMFWYRQDPGLGLRLIYFSYDVKMKEKGDIPEGYSVSREKKERFSLILESASTNQTSMYLCASSPRGQNYNEQFFGPGTRLTVL.